This T cell receptor (beta chain) originates from a study of response to subunit inactivated influenza vaccine. The study's findings and limits: Researchers suggested that each seasonal influenza vaccination recruits few new T cells.

The CDR3 covers 13 residues. TCRdb re-called the RT-PCR reads through MiXCR, storing one row per CDR3 protein. The sample includes under 850,000 distinct CDR3 sequences, less than 20% of them seen just once. This clonotype came up many times. The antigen is undetermined. The germline gene is not matched at one end of the junction; a read error may be the cause. The rearrangement joins TRBV12-3 or TRBV12-4 to TRBJ2-5, with D maybe TRBD2 (6 bases). The sample here was PBMCs from blood, taken more than 4 days after vaccination. This sequence originates from a man over 45 who received an inactivated influenza vaccine. DNA of the CDR3: TGCGCCAGCAGCTTTGGAGGGAGGGAGACCCAGTACTTC. Translation gives CASSFGGRETQYF.